The entry below describes one T cell receptor (beta chain). The sample belongs to a study of cytomegalovirus exposure and HLA in healthy donors. At the level of the study: An analysis done earlier identified some 120 million unique TCR beta sequences from about 179 million T cells.

Germline values: CDR1 SGHKS, CDR2 YYEKEE (reference sequence). J was trimmed by 2 bases and V by 0 bases; bases with no gene match: 8. The CDR3 length is 16 residues. The PCR ran on 60 Vbeta and 13 Jbeta primers. Per the study methods: Tens of millions of unique TCR beta chains, about 11 million of them shared, were counted by a later analysis. TCRdb keeps only in-frame clones here, not all; method: immunoSEQ multiplex PCR. V and J calls and clone size are as listed in that table; D and trimming were resolved from the DNA. The data hold about 200,000 clones, with over 65% observed a single time. Sequencing used PBMCs. This clonotype was obtained from a woman aged 25-40 years in good health and CMV-seronegative. The chain couples TRBV5-5 to TRBJ2-7; TRBD1 agrees at 7 bases. The CDR3, as DNA: TGTGCCAGCAGCTTGGACAGGGGTCCTCGGGCCTACGAGCAGTACTTC. Translation gives CASSLDRGPRAYEQYF.